Listed below are T cell receptor beta chains from one sample, sequenced in a study of CD8 T cells in acute hepatitis C reinfection. Data came from immunoSEQ multiplex PCR; TCRdb stores just in-frame clones and leaves some out. The repertoire holds 38,000 or so clones, with just under 90% as singletons. The sequenced material came from naive CD8+ T cells from PBMCs. These receptors were taken from a man aged 30 to 39 with chronic hepatitis C. Both conserved end residues are part of each CDR3. D genes are given only for firm matches. Clone size appears in some rows only: once, few, many, or a class for an expanded clone.

>TRBJ2-7|TRBV5-1|-|-
CASSFGGDGYEQYF
TGCGCCAGCAGCTTCGGGGGAGACGGGTACGAGCAGTACTTC
>TRBJ1-1|TRBV5-4|-|TRBD1
CASSLLGQDPRAFF
TGTGCCAGCAGCTTACTAGGACAGGACCCAAGAGCTTTCTTT
>TRBJ2-7|TRBV7-9|-|-
CASSNRAYEQYF
TGTGCCAGCAGCAACAGAGCCTACGAGCAGTACTTC
>TRBJ2-7|TRBV29-1|-|TRBD1
CSASGTGAYEQYF
TGCAGCGCCTCCGGGACAGGGGCCTACGAGCAGTACTTC
>TRBJ2-1|TRBV27|once|-
CASSLDHYNEQFF
TGTGCCAGCAGTTTAGACCACTACAATGAGCAGTTCTTC
>TRBJ2-7|TRBV7-9|-|TRBD1
CASSWDSGSYEQYF
TGTGCCAGCAGTTGGGACAGCGGATCCTACGAGCAGTACTTC
>TRBJ2-6|TRBV7-9|-|-
CASSLALTGANVLTF
TGTGCCAGCAGCTTAGCGTTAACTGGGGCCAACGTCCTGACTTTC
>TRBJ2-2|TRBV27|-|TRBD1
CASSPAWTGANTGELFF
TGTGCCAGCAGTCCGGCATGGACAGGAGCGAACACCGGGGAGCTGTTTTTT
>TRBJ2-2|TRBV4-3|-|TRBD2
CASSLLGVAGLAAGELFF
TGCGCCAGCAGCCTCTTGGGGGTAGCGGGGTTAGCGGCCGGGGAGCTGTTTTTT
>TRBJ1-1|TRBV10-3|-|-
CAISMGPQNTEDFF
TGTGCCATCAGCATGGGACCCCAGAACACTGAAGATTTCTTT
>TRBJ2-1|TRBV7-6|-|-
CASSPRPGSSYNEQFF
TGTGCCAGCAGCCCCCGGCCGGGCAGCTCCTACAATGAGCAGTTCTTC
>TRBJ1-3|TRBV7-6|-|TRBD1
CASSPQGYGNTIYF
TGTGCCAGCAGCCCACAGGGGTACGGAAACACCATATATTTT
>TRBJ2-1|TRBV7-9|few|-
CASSLGHSSYNEQFF
TGTGCCAGCAGCTTAGGGCATAGCTCCTACAATGAGCAGTTCTTC
>TRBJ2-1|TRBV4-1|-|-
CASSPQWVDNEQFF
TGCGCCAGCAGCCCCCAGTGGGTGGACAATGAGCAGTTCTTC
>TRBJ2-2|TRBV7-2|-|TRBD2
CASSEIAGILTGELFF
TGTGCCAGCAGCGAAATAGCGGGTATCCTCACCGGGGAGCTGTTTTTT
>TRBJ2-7|TRBV27|-|-
CASSFASDYEQYF
TGTGCCAGCAGTTTTGCTTCAGACTACGAGCAGTACTTC
>TRBJ1-2|TRBV2|-|TRBD1
CASRDRGFGGYTF
TGTGCCAGCAGGGACAGGGGTTTCGGTGGCTACACCTTC
>TRBJ2-5|TRBV13|-|-
CASSPGSETQYF
TGTGCCAGCAGCCCGGGGTCAGAGACCCAGTACTTC
>TRBJ1-4|TRBV7-9|-|-
CASSLKTDSTNEKLFF
TGTGCCAGCAGCTTAAAAACGGACAGCACTAATGAAAAACTGTTTTTT
>TRBJ2-3|TRBV4-1|-|-
CASSQVGGTTSTDTQYF
TGCGCCAGCAGCCAAGTAGGGGGGACCACTAGCACAGATACGCAGTATTTT
>TRBJ2-5|TRBV5-1|once|TRBD2
CASTAGETQYF
TGCGCCAGCACAGCGGGGGAGACCCAGTACTTC
>TRBJ1-4|TRBV19|-|-
CASRSRAGSEKLFF
TGTGCCAGTAGGAGTAGGGCAGGGTCCGAAAAACTGTTTTTT
>TRBJ2-3|TRBV5-4|-|TRBD2
CASRGPGLAGGLSTDTQYF
TGTGCCAGCAGGGGGCCGGGACTAGCGGGGGGGCTGAGCACAGATACGCAGTATTTT
>TRBJ2-7|TRBV10-3|-|TRBD2
CAISETSGGAIEQYF
TGTGCCATCAGCGAGACTAGCGGGGGGGCGATCGAGCAGTACTTC
>TRBJ1-2|TRBV10-3|-|-
CAISEDPTDPTGGYTF
TGTGCCATCAGTGAGGACCCTACAGATCCAACGGGTGGCTACACCTTC
>TRBJ1-2|TRBV7-8|-|TRBD1
CASSTQGSGNYGYTF
TGTGCCAGCAGCACACAGGGGTCGGGGAACTATGGCTACACCTTC
>TRBJ2-2|TRBV27|-|-
CASSFINWGQTRTFANTGELFF
TGTGCCAGCAGTTTTATTAATTGGGGACAGACTAGAACGTTCGCGAACACCGGGGAGCTGTTTTTT
>TRBJ2-7|TRBV10-3|-|TRBD1
CAISRTGTETYEQYF
TGTGCCATCAGTCGGACCGGGACAGAGACCTACGAGCAGTACTTC
>TRBJ2-7|TRBV5-1|-|TRBD1
CASTPGQSYEQYF
TGCGCCAGCACCCCGGGACAGTCATACGAGCAGTACTTC
>TRBJ2-7|TRBV27|-|TRBD2
CASSFDSGSSYEQYF
TGTGCCAGCAGTTTTGATAGCGGGAGCTCCTACGAGCAGTACTTC
>TRBJ1-2|TRBV28|-|-
CASSTTHGGFYGYTF
TGTGCCAGCAGTACCACACATGGGGGCTTCTATGGCTACACCTTC
>TRBJ2-7|TRBV27|-|TRBD1
CASRQGIYEQYF
TGTGCCAGCAGACAGGGGATCTACGAGCAGTACTTC
>TRBJ1-3|TRBV6-1|-|-
CASSDHRVFSGNTIYF
TGTGCCAGCAGTGACCACAGGGTTTTCTCTGGAAACACCATATATTTT
>TRBJ1-2|TRBV15|-|-
CATSRKGWIWGGYTF
TGTGCCACCAGCAGGAAAGGATGGATATGGGGCGGCTACACCTTC
>TRBJ2-5|TRBV15|-|-
CATSRLTTVDTASQETQYF
TGTGCCACCAGCAGACTGACCACTGTGGATACAGCCTCCCAAGAGACCCAGTACTTC
>TRBJ1-4|TRBV7-9|-|-
CASSYSGGKEREKLFF
TGTGCCAGCAGCTATAGTGGGGGAAAGGAGCGAGAAAAACTGTTTTTT
>TRBJ2-7|TRBV13|once|-
CASSGLQGKSSYEQYF
TGTGCCAGTAGCGGGCTACAGGGGAAGAGCTCCTACGAGCAGTACTTC
>TRBJ2-1|TRBV11-2|-|-
CASSINVGTLSREQFF
TGTGCCAGCAGCATTAATGTGGGGACATTGAGCAGAGAGCAGTTCTTC
>TRBJ2-2|TRBV7-8|-|TRBD1
CASSPRDRYTGELFF
TGTGCCAGCAGCCCTCGGGACAGATACACCGGGGAGCTGTTTTTT
>TRBJ2-3|TRBV18|once|TRBD1
CASSPQGQGVDTQYF
TGTGCCAGCTCACCACAGGGACAGGGGGTTGATACGCAGTATTTT
>TRBJ2-2|TRBV5-1|-|-
CASSPGQVAGGLFF
TGCGCCAGCAGCCCCGGACAGGTCGCCGGGGGGCTGTTTTTT
>TRBJ2-3|TRBV9|once|TRBD2
CASSQRTSGSLSSTDTQYF
TGTGCCAGCAGCCAACGAACTAGCGGGAGTTTGAGCAGCACAGATACGCAGTATTTT